The 20 T cell receptor beta chains given below trace back to one sample, sequenced in a study of cytomegalovirus exposure and HLA in healthy donors. With 60 Vbeta and 13 Jbeta primers, the PCR was carried out. Only in-frame clones appear in the TCRdb table, and some are missing; sequencing was by immunoSEQ multiplex PCR. Of a few hundred thousand clones in the sample, roughly 80% were seen once. Sequenced material: PBMCs. Receptors were obtained from a man aged 25 to 40 in good health and CMV-seronegative.

This chain links TRBV19 with TRBJ2-7; 10 nucleotides line up with TRBD2. The CDR3 has 14 residues. Germline V gene data show CDR1 as LNHDA and CDR2 as SQIVND (reference sequence). Trimming took 6 bases from V and 8 from J; bases not matched to a gene: 10. Written as DNA, the CDR3 is TGTGCCAGTAGCCTTAAGGGACTAGCGACTCAGCAGTACTTC. Protein product: CASSLKGLATQQYF.

The J gene is TRBJ2-7, the V gene TRBV28; a possible D gene is TRBD1 (5 bases). Trimming took off 3 bases at V and 0 bases at J, with 15 bases between the two ends. CDR3 size: 16 residues. CDR1 and CDR2 from the germline V gene are MDHEN and SYDVKM. CDR3 DNA: TGTGCCAGCAGTTTTCCCATCGTTCAGGGCTCCTACGAGCAGTACTTC. Amino acid sequence: CASSFPIVQGSYEQYF.

The gene calls are TRBV5-1 and TRBJ1-1; D perhaps matches TRBD1 (6 bases). The CDR3 consists of 15 residues. The germline CDR1 and CDR2 sequences are SGHRS and YFSETQ. With 4 bases removed from V and 5 bases from J, the gap between germline ends came to 18 bases. The DNA for the CDR3 is TGCGCCAGCAGCGAGAACAGGGTGGGTGCTACTGAAGCTTTCTTT. It codes for CASSENRVGATEAFF.

This clone appeared once. The CDR3 coding sequence is TGTGCCAGCAGTTACCTGGGACTGCAGTTCTTC. It encodes CASSYLGLQFF. The rearrangement links TRBV6-5 to TRBJ2-1; weak D call: TRBD2 (6 bases). Germline assignment: CDR1 MNHEY and CDR2 SVGAGI. The CDR3 has 11 residues. V dropped 2 bases and J dropped 12 bases, with 8 bases sitting between them.

The V call is TRBV2, the J call TRBJ2-4; 7 bases match TRBD2. The germline gives CDR1 SNHLY, CDR2 FYNNEI. V dropped 8 bases and J dropped 3; count of bases not matched to a gene: 7. CDR3 length: 14 residues. The CDR3 here is CASVLSGGKNIQYF. The CDR3 bases are TGTGCCAGCGTTCTGTCGGGGGGCAAAAACATTCAGTACTTC.

This chain links TRBV4-1 with TRBJ2-2; 10 nucleotides align to TRBD1. The CDR3 length is 19 residues. The germline V gene has CDR1 MGHRA and CDR2 YSYEKL. Trimming at V came to 4 bases and at J to 7 bases, leaving 18 bases not matched to a gene. The CDR3 spells CASSPPSSTGGPLSGELFF. The CDR3 DNA sequence: TGCGCCAGCAGCCCACCCAGCTCGACAGGGGGCCCCCTGAGCGGGGAGCTGTTTTTT.

The chain employs TRBV5-1 and TRBJ2-5, with 11 bases lining up with TRBD1. Trimming removed 3 bases from V and 5 bases from J; junction bases left unmatched: 9. CDR1 is SGHRS and CDR2 is YFSETQ in the germline V gene. This CDR3 contains 16 residues. CDR3 in amino acids: CASSSPDRGLGETQYF. The CDR3 coding sequence is TGCGCCAGCAGCTCCCCGGACAGGGGGCTGGGGGAGACCCAGTACTTC.

A single count supports this clone. This chain links TRBV28 with TRBJ1-4, with 9 bases matching TRBD1. The J segment lost 8 bases and the V segment lost 5 bases, leaving 9 bases of the junction unmatched. The germline V gene has CDR1 MDHEN and CDR2 SYDVKM. The CDR3 extends over 15 amino acids. This CDR3 is CASSPFGTGLEKLFF. CDR3 nucleotides: TGTGCCAGCAGTCCTTTTGGGACAGGGTTGGAAAAACTGTTTTTT.

The chain carries TRBV7-2 and TRBJ2-5; 15 nucleotides agree with TRBD2. This CDR3 is built from 16 residues. Germline CDR1 is SGHTA and CDR2 is FQGNSA. V lost 6 bases and J lost 5; bases outside the gene matches: 7. The CDR3 DNA sequence: TGTGCCAGCAGTCGGACTAGCGGGGGGGCCGTGGAGACCCAGTACTTC. Encoded protein: CASSRTSGGAVETQYF.

V and J are TRBV5-1 and TRBJ2-5; TRBD2 might be the D (5 bases). V lost 0 bases and J 4 bases, leaving 7 bases between the germline ends. The germline CDR1 and CDR2 sequences are SGHRS and YFSETQ. This CDR3 is 13 amino acids long. Here the CDR3 DNA reads TGCGCCAGCAGCTTGGCGGGAATAGAGACCCAGTACTTC. It specifies CASSLAGIETQYF.

This clone is a singleton in its sample. This chain links TRBV6-1 with TRBJ1-6, with D possibly TRBD1 on 5 matching bases. With 6 bases removed from V and 9 bases from J, the gap between germline ends came to 15 bases. Germline CDR1 MNHNS, CDR2 SASEGT. This CDR3 has 14 amino acids. This CDR3 reads CASSATQRGSPLHF. The CDR3 bases are TGTGCCAGCAGCGCTACTCAAAGGGGTTCACCCCTCCACTTT.

This clone was recorded once. The chain joins TRBV5-4 to TRBJ2-5; perhaps TRBD1 as D (7 bases). Trimming cost V 3 bases and J 7 bases, with 16 bases left between them. The V gene's germline CDR1 is SGHNT and CDR2 YYREEE (reference sequence). CDR3 length: 14 amino acids. Here the CDR3 reads CASSSGGPGRTQYF. As DNA, the CDR3 is TGTGCCAGCAGCTCAGGGGGGCCCGGGAGGACCCAGTACTTC. Full variable domain (outside the CDR3, taken from reference TRBV5-4 and TRBJ2-5): ETGVTQSPTHLIKTRGQQVTLRCSSQSGHNTVSWYQQALGQGPQFIFQYYREEENGRGNFPPRFSGLQFPNYSSELNVNALELDDSALYLCASSSGGPGRTQYFGPGTRLLVL.

The rearrangement joins TRBV9 to TRBJ2-5, with 16 bases aligning to TRBD2. This CDR3 region has 18 residues. Looked up from germline, CDR1 is SGDLS and CDR2 is YYNGEE. V lost 0 bases and J lost 2; bases outside the gene matches: 4. The CDR3 DNA is TGTGCCAGCAGCGTAGGGGGACTAGCGGGGGGGATACAAGAGACCCAGTACTTC. This encodes CASSVGGLAGGIQETQYF.

This sequence joins TRBV7-3 and TRBJ1-3, with TRBD1 as a possible D gene (6 bases). The CDR3 has 13 residues. Looked up from germline, CDR1 is SGHTA and CDR2 is FQGTGA. Trimming pared 4 bases from V and 4 bases from J, leaving 8 bases between. The CDR3 DNA sequence: TGTGCCAGCAGCTCAGGGGTGGGAAACACCATATATTTT. The encoded protein is CASSSGVGNTIYF.

This chain uses TRBV7-9 with TRBJ2-3, with D possibly TRBD1 on 6 matching bases. CDR3 size: 15 residues. Germline lookup yields CDR1 SEHNR and CDR2 FQNEAQ (reference sequence). Trimming removed 5 bases from V and 0 bases from J, with 12 bases in between. The CDR3 region has the DNA TGTGCCAGCAGCCGCAGGGGCGGGAGCACAGATACGCAGTATTTT. Translation gives CASSRRGGSTDTQYF. The variable domain in full, with the rest retrieved from reference TRBV7-9 and TRBJ2-3, is DTGVSQNPRHKITKRGQNVTFRCDPISEHNRLYWYRQTLGQGPEFLTYFQNEAQLEKSRLLSDRFSAERPKGSFSTLEIQRTEQGDSAMYLCASSRRGGSTDTQYFGPGTRLTVL.

The gene calls are TRBV9 and TRBJ2-7; 7 positions agree with TRBD1. Trimming cost V 3 bases and J 5 bases; bases outside gene matches: 5. The CDR3 is 13 residues long. Germline lookup yields CDR1 SGDLS and CDR2 YYNGEE. In DNA form, the CDR3 reads TGTGCCAGCAGCGGTAGACAGGGCCACGAGCAGTACTTC. Amino acid sequence: CASSGRQGHEQYF.

V usage is TRBV2 and J usage is TRBJ1-1, with unresolved D. V was clipped by 6 bases and J by 7 bases, with 12 bases between them. Germline V CDR1 and CDR2: SNHLY, FYNNEI. There are 12 residues in the CDR3. CDR3 sequence (DNA): TGTGCCAGCAGCGGTCGAAAAGATGAAGCTTTCTTT. Amino acids: CASSGRKDEAFF.

CDR3 in DNA: TGTGCCAGTAGTCTGACGGAGACCGGGGAGCAGTACTTC. The encoded protein is CASSLTETGEQYF. This chain uses TRBV19 with TRBJ2-7; no firm D call. CDR1 and CDR2 from the germline V gene are LNHDA and SQIVND (reference sequence). This CDR3 contains 13 residues. V was pared by 5 bases and J by 7 bases, with 15 bases between.

The chain carries TRBV7-2 and TRBJ1-1, with D unresolved. The CDR3 loop spans 12 amino acids. V dropped 2 bases and J dropped 1 base, with 2 bases sitting between them. Germline V lookup: CDR1 SGHTA, CDR2 FQGNSA. The DNA of the CDR3 is TGTGCCAGCAGCTTACAGAACACTGAAGCTTTCTTT. The encoded protein is CASSLQNTEAFF.

The rearrangement joins TRBV7-6 to TRBJ2-5, with a weak D call TRBD2 (6 bases). The assigned J gene may be wrong: the sequence end matches TRBJ2-7 better. The CDR3 loop spans 18 amino acids. Germline V gene lookup returns CDR1 SGHVS and CDR2 FNYEAQ. CDR3 bases: TGTGCCAGCAGCTTAACATGGGCTTGGGGGGAATCTGCCTACGAGCAGTACTTC. Its translation is CASSLTWAWGESAYEQYF.